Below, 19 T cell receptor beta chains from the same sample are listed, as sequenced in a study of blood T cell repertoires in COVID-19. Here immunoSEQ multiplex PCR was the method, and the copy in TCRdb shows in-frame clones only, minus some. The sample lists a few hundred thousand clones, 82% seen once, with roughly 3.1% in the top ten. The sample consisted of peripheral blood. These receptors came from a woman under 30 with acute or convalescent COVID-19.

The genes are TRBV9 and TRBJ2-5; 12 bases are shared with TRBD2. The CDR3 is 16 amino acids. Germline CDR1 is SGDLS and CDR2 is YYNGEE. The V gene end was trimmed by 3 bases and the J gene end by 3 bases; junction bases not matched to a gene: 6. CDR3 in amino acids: CASSARTSGAEETQYF. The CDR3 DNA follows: TGTGCCAGCAGCGCGCGGACTAGCGGGGCCGAAGAGACCCAGTACTTC.

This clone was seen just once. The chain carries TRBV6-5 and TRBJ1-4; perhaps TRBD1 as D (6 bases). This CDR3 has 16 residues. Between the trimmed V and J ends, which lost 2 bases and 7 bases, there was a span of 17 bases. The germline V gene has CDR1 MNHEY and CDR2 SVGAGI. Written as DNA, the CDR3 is TGTGCCAGCAGTTACGGGACATCAGCGATCGGTGAAAAACTGTTTTTT. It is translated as CASSYGTSAIGEKLFF.

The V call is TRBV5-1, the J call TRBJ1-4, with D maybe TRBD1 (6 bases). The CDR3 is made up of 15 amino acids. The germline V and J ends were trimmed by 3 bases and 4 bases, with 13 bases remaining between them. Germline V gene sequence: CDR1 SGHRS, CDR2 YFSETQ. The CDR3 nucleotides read TGCGCCAGCAGCTGGGCAGGGGATCTTAATGAAAAACTGTTTTTT. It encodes CASSWAGDLNEKLFF.

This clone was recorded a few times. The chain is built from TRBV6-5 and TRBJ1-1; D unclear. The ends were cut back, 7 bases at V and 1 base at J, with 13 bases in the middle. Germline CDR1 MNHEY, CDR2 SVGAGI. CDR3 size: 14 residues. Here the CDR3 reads CASTLTSANTEAFF. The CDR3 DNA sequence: TGTGCCAGCACCCTAACGTCCGCGAACACTGAAGCTTTCTTT.

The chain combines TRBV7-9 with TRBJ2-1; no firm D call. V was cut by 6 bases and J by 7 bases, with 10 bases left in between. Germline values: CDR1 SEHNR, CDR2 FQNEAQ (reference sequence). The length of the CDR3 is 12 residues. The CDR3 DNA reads TGTGCCAGCAGACCATCGAGGAATGAGCAGTTCTTC. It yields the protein CASRPSRNEQFF.

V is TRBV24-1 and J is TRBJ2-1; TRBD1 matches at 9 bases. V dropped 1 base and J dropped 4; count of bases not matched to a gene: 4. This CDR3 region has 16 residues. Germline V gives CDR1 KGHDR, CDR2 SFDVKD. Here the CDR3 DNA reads TGTGCCACCAGTGATTTAAGGACAGGGGCGTACAATGAGCAGTTCTTC. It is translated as CATSDLRTGAYNEQFF.

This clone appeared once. CDR3 in amino acids: CASSIAAGSGTGELFF. The CDR3 region has the DNA TGTGCCAGTAGTATAGCTGCCGGGAGTGGCACCGGGGAGCTGTTTTTT. This chain connects TRBV19 to TRBJ2-2; a possible D gene is TRBD2 (6 bases). V was shortened by 1 base and J by 4 bases, with 13 bases between the two germline ends. CDR3 size: 16 residues. CDR1 is LNHDA and CDR2 is SQIVND in the germline V gene (reference sequence).

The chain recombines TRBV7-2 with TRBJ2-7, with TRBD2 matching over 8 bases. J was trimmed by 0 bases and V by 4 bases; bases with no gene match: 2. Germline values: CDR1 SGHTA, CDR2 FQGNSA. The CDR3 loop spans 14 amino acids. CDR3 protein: CASSSAGASYEQYF. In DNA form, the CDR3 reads TGTGCCAGCAGCTCAGCGGGAGCCTCCTACGAGCAGTACTTC.

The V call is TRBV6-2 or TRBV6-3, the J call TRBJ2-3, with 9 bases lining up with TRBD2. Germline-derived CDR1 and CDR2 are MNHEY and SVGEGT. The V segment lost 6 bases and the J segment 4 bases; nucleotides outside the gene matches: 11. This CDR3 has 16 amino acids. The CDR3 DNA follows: TGTGCCAGCAGCCACTCCAGGACTAGCGTCGCAGATACGCAGTATTTT. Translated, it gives CASSHSRTSVADTQYF.

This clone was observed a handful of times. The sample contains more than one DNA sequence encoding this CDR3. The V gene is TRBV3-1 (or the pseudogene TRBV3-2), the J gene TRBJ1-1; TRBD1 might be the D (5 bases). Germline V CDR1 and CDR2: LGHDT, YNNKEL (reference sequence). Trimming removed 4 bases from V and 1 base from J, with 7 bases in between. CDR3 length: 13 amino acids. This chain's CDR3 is CASSPTGNTEAFF. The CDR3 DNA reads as TGTGCCAGCAGCCCCACAGGGAACACTGAAGCTTTCTTT.

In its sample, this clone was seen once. CDR3 region: CSARRWETQYF. The CDR3 DNA is TGCAGTGCTAGGCGTTGGGAGACCCAGTACTTC. V and J are TRBV20-1 and TRBJ2-5; D call uncertain. This CDR3 has 11 residues. V gave up 3 bases and J gave up 5 bases, with 7 bases separating them. Per germline, CDR1 DFQATT and CDR2 SNEGSKA (reference sequence).

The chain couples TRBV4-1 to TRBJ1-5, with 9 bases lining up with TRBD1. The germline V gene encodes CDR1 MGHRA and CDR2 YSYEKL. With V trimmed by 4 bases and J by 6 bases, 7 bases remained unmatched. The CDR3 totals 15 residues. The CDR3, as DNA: TGCGCCAGCAGCCTCGGGACAGGGTCCGGTCAGCCCCAGCATTTT. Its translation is CASSLGTGSGQPQHF.

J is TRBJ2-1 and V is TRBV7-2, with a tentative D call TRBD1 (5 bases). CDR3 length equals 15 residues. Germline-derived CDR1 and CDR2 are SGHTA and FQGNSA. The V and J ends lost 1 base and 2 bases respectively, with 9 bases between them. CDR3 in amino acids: CASSLGGNTYNEQFF. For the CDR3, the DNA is TGTGCCAGCAGCTTAGGGGGCAATACCTACAATGAGCAGTTCTTC.

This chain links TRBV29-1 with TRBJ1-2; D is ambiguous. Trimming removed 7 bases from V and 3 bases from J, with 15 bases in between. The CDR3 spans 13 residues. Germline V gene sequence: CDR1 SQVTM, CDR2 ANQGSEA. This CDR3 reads CSEARTTDYGYTF. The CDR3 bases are TGCAGCGAAGCCCGCACCACTGACTATGGCTACACCTTC.

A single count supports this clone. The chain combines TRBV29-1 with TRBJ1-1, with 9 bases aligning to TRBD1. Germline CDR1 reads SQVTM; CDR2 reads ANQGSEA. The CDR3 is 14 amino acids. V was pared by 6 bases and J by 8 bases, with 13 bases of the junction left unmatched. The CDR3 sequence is CSVDRDRASPEAFF. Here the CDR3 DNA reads TGCAGCGTCGACCGGGACAGGGCGTCTCCCGAAGCTTTCTTT.

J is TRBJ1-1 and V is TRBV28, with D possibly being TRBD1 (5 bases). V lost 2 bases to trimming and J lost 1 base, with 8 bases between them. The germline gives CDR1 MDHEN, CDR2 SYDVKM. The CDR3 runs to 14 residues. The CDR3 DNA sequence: TGTGCCAGCAGTTTAGGGGCAGGGAACACTGAAGCTTTCTTT. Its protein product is CASSLGAGNTEAFF. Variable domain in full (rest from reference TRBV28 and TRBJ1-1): DVKVTQSSRYLVKRTGEKVFLECVQDMDHENMFWYRQDPGLGLRLIYFSYDVKMKEKGDIPEGYSVSREKKERFSLILESASTNQTSMYLCASSLGAGNTEAFFGQGTRLTVV.

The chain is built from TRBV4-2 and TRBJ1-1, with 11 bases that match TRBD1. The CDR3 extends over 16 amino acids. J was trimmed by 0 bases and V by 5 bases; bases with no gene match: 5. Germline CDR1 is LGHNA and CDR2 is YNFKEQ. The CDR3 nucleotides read TGTGCCAGCAGCTCCCGGACAGGGGGCATGAACACTGAAGCTTTCTTT. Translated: CASSSRTGGMNTEAFF.

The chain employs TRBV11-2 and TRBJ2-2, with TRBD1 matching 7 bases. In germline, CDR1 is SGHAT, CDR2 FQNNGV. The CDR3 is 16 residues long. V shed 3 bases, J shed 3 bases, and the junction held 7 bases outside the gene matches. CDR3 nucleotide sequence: TGTGCCAGCAGCTTCTGGGCAGGGGGTTACACCGGGGAGCTGTTTTTT. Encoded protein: CASSFWAGGYTGELFF.

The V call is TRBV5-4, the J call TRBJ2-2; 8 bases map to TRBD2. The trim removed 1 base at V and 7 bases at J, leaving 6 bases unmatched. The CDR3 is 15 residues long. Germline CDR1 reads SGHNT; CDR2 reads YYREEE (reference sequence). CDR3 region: CASSLTGLGIGELFF. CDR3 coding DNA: TGTGCCAGCAGCTTGACGGGACTAGGTATCGGGGAGCTGTTTTTT.